This T cell receptor (beta chain) is from a study of blood T cell repertoires in COVID-19. Study as a whole: Samples representing acute and convalescent COVID-19 were sourced from the United States, Italy and Spain. PBMCs, B-cell-depleted T cells, or T cells were the source of the cDNA or gDNA that made up the material.

Per the original data handling: Quantification of nucleated cells was approximated via reference gene primer amplification. Libraries were prepared by immunoSEQ multiplex PCR; TCRdb keeps only in-frame clonotypes and omits some of them. Clonal size and the V and J genes are those of that table, whereas D and trimming came from the DNA. The sample has approximately 400,000 clones; 70% to 85% are singletons. Sequencing was done on a sample of peripheral blood. This TCR derives from a human donor with acute or convalescent COVID-19. The donor label of this sample is uncertain.

CDR3 DNA sequence: TGTGCCAGCTCACCCCTAAGACAGGGCGCGACCTATGGCTACACCTTC. It codes for CASSPLRQGATYGYTF. This sequence joins TRBV18 and TRBJ1-2; 7 positions match TRBD1. The ends lost 3 bases at V and 4 bases at J; junction bases unmatched: 11. CDR3 length: 16 residues. The V gene's germline CDR1 is KGHSH and CDR2 LQKENI.